Included here is one T cell receptor (beta chain) sequence, with context. The antigen is undetermined. TCRdb re-called the 5' RACE reads and shows each CDR3 protein once, DNA omitted. This sample carries 200,000 to 300,000 distinct CDR3 sequences, with around 0.37% going to the ten biggest clones. This sample is part of a study of T cells expressing NK-cell markers. Study at large: It was sorted CD3+CD56-NKG2C+, CD3+CD56+NKG2C- and CD3+CD56+NKG2C+ T cells that provided the TCR beta repertoires. Study conclusions and caveats: One observes that, in several donors, these clonotypes were also the leading ones within the CD3+CD56-NKG2C+ fraction.

This CDR3 spans 13 amino acids. Per the germline V gene, CDR1 is SEHNR and CDR2 is FQNEAQ (reference sequence). The V call is TRBV7-9, the J call TRBJ1-3. Sequences were obtained from blood T cells: a sorted CD56 or NKG2C T cell subset, CD4+ or CD8+ T cells, or bulk PBMC T cells (not recorded which). This clonotype was sampled from a man between 18 and 35 years old in good health. The CDR3 sequence is CASSLHGENTIYF.